This T cell receptor beta chain is drawn from a study of T cells in Graves' hyperthyroidism and ophthalmopathy. This clonotype came up many times. The V and J ends lost 4 bases and 2 bases respectively, with 11 bases between them. This CDR3 comprises 14 residues. Germline loops: CDR1 SEHNR, CDR2 FQNEAQ (reference sequence). From RNA transcripts, TCR beta CDR3 regions were amplified. An initial round of RT-PCR targeting the TCR CDR3 relied on the HTBI primer set. TCRdb used MiXCR to reprocess the multiplex PCR reads, holding one entry per CDR3 protein. This sample carries 500,000 or so distinct CDR3 sequences, over 15% of them seen once, and the ten largest clones take 15% to 20%.

This TCR came from a woman younger than 30 with Graves' ophthalmopathy. The chain couples TRBV7-9 to TRBJ2-5; D not resolved. Sequencing was carried out using blood. The CDR3 DNA is TGTGCCAGCAGCTATCGGCGGCTACAAGAGACCCAGTACTTC. It yields the protein CASSYRRLQETQYF.